The source of this T cell receptor (beta chain) is a study of blood T cell repertoires in COVID-19. About the study: The origin of the acute and convalescent COVID-19 samples was the United States, Italy and Spain.

The data were produced by immunoSEQ multiplex PCR, yet TCRdb's version contains in-frame clones alone and is incomplete. The data show 300,000 to 400,000 clones, 90% to 95% seen once. The count of this clone is one. The origin of this receptor is a woman aged 18 to 35 who had recovered from COVID-19. The sequenced material came from peripheral blood.

The CDR3 loop is CASSRETGKETQYF. CDR3 DNA: TGTGCCAGCTCACGGGAGACAGGGAAAGAGACCCAGTACTTC. V and J are TRBV18 and TRBJ2-5, with 7 nucleotides matching TRBD1. The V gene's germline CDR1 is KGHSH and CDR2 LQKENI. This CDR3 spans 14 amino acids. V shed 4 bases, J shed 3 bases, and the junction held 5 bases outside the gene matches.